Listed below are T cell receptor beta chains from one sample, sequenced in a study of cytomegalovirus exposure and HLA in healthy donors. The assay was immunoSEQ multiplex PCR, and TCRdb's table has in-frame clones only and misses some. The sample has some 130,000 clones, 65% to 70% seen once. The sequencing sample was made of PBMCs. The receptors originated from a human donor in good health. Each CDR3 is given with its conserved first and last residue. The D gene is left open where the match is weak. The size entry is marked missing in some rows and otherwise reads once, few, many or a size class.

v_call: TRBV4-3
d_call: TRBD2
j_call: TRBJ2-7
clone_size: -
cdr3_aa: CASSQDLGGSREQYF
cdr3_nt: TGCGCCAGCAGCCAAGATCTGGGCGGGAGTAGGGAGCAGTACTTC

v_call: TRBV5-1
d_call: TRBD2
j_call: TRBJ2-1
clone_size: -
cdr3_aa: CASGTSGTYNEQFF
cdr3_nt: TGCGCCAGCGGGACTAGCGGGACCTACAATGAGCAGTTCTTC

v_call: TRBV5-4
d_call: -
j_call: TRBJ1-5
clone_size: -
cdr3_aa: CASSPDRGSNQPQHF
cdr3_nt: TGTGCCAGCAGCCCGGACAGAGGAAGCAATCAGCCCCAGCATTTT

v_call: TRBV5-1
d_call: -
j_call: TRBJ2-2
clone_size: -
cdr3_aa: CASSLDSHTGELFF
cdr3_nt: TGCGCCAGCAGCTTGGACAGCCACACCGGGGAGCTGTTTTTT

v_call: TRBV6-5
d_call: -
j_call: TRBJ2-7
clone_size: -
cdr3_aa: CASSYGRGAVEQYF
cdr3_nt: TGTGCCAGCAGTTACGGTCGGGGGGCGGTCGAGCAGTACTTC

v_call: TRBV5-1
d_call: TRBD1
j_call: TRBJ2-3
clone_size: -
cdr3_aa: CASSGTGGVEDTQYF
cdr3_nt: TGCGCCAGCTCCGGGACAGGGGGCGTTGAGGATACGCAGTATTTT

v_call: TRBV2
d_call: -
j_call: TRBJ2-2
clone_size: few
cdr3_aa: CASSEQGNTGELFF
cdr3_nt: TGTGCCAGCAGTGAGCAGGGGAACACCGGGGAGCTGTTTTTT

v_call: TRBV6-5
d_call: -
j_call: TRBJ2-3
clone_size: -
cdr3_aa: CASSYRRGDTQYF
cdr3_nt: TGTGCCAGCAGTTACCGCCGAGGGGATACGCAGTATTTT

v_call: TRBV7-3
d_call: -
j_call: TRBJ2-1
clone_size: -
cdr3_aa: CASSRRGGSSHNEQFF
cdr3_nt: TGTGCCAGCAGCCGACGGGGTGGGAGCAGCCACAATGAGCAGTTCTTC

v_call: TRBV2
d_call: TRBD2
j_call: TRBJ2-7
clone_size: few
cdr3_aa: CASTILAGAYEQYF
cdr3_nt: TGTGCCAGCACCATACTAGCGGGAGCCTACGAGCAGTACTTC

v_call: TRBV27
d_call: -
j_call: TRBJ1-5
clone_size: -
cdr3_aa: CASSSDLRGGENQPQHF
cdr3_nt: TGTGCCAGCAGTTCCGATCTAAGAGGCGGTGAAAATCAGCCCCAGCATTTT

v_call: TRBV28
d_call: TRBD2
j_call: TRBJ2-1
clone_size: -
cdr3_aa: CASSFYGRGGVFNEQFF
cdr3_nt: TGTGCCAGCAGTTTTTACGGGAGGGGTGGTGTGTTCAATGAGCAGTTCTTC

v_call: TRBV12-5
d_call: -
j_call: TRBJ2-3
clone_size: -
cdr3_aa: CASGSGASVNTDTQYF
cdr3_nt: TGTGCTAGTGGTTCGGGCGCTAGCGTGAACACAGATACGCAGTATTTT

v_call: TRBV2
d_call: TRBD2
j_call: TRBJ2-3
clone_size: -
cdr3_aa: CASSEALLQERGDGVDTQYF
cdr3_nt: TGTGCCAGCAGTGAAGCGCTTCTTCAGGAGCGGGGGGATGGGGTAGATACGCAGTATTTT

v_call: TRBV6-1
d_call: -
j_call: TRBJ1-2
clone_size: -
cdr3_aa: CASSEALGGTRGYTF
cdr3_nt: TGTGCCAGCAGTGAAGCGCTTGGGGGCACACGTGGCTACACCTTC

v_call: TRBV6-5
d_call: -
j_call: TRBJ1-1
clone_size: -
cdr3_aa: CASSYSRVSEAFF
cdr3_nt: TGTGCCAGCAGTTACTCGAGGGTATCCGAAGCTTTCTTT

v_call: TRBV6-4
d_call: TRBD2
j_call: TRBJ2-3
clone_size: -
cdr3_aa: CASSDHKGLAGGPPTDTQYF
cdr3_nt: TGTGCCAGCAGTGACCATAAGGGACTAGCGGGAGGGCCCCCCACAGATACGCAGTATTTT

v_call: TRBV2
d_call: -
j_call: TRBJ2-2
clone_size: -
cdr3_aa: CASRRYGELFF
cdr3_nt: TGTGCCAGCAGGAGATACGGGGAGCTGTTTTTT

v_call: TRBV27
d_call: TRBD2
j_call: TRBJ2-7
clone_size: -
cdr3_aa: CASSTYSSGRAAQYF
cdr3_nt: TGTGCCAGCAGTACCTACTCTAGCGGGAGGGCCGCGCAGTACTTC

v_call: TRBV28
d_call: -
j_call: TRBJ2-3
clone_size: -
cdr3_aa: CASSLYRASDTQYF
cdr3_nt: TGTGCCAGCAGTTTATACAGGGCTTCGGATACGCAGTATTTT

v_call: TRBV18
d_call: TRBD1
j_call: TRBJ1-2
clone_size: -
cdr3_aa: CASSPGDRDPYGYTF
cdr3_nt: TGTGCCAGCTCACCGGGAGACAGGGACCCCTATGGCTACACCTTC

v_call: TRBV7-2
d_call: -
j_call: TRBJ2-4
clone_size: -
cdr3_aa: CASSSGSLKNIQYF
cdr3_nt: TGTGCCAGCAGCAGCGGAAGTCTAAAAAACATTCAGTACTTC

v_call: TRBV11-2
d_call: -
j_call: TRBJ1-5
clone_size: -
cdr3_aa: CASSLSQNQPQHF
cdr3_nt: TGTGCCAGCAGCCTCTCACAGAATCAGCCCCAGCATTTT

v_call: TRBV28
d_call: TRBD2
j_call: TRBJ2-2
clone_size: -
cdr3_aa: CASSLTSGNQAGELFF
cdr3_nt: TGTGCCAGCAGTTTAACTAGCGGGAATCAGGCCGGGGAGCTGTTTTTT

v_call: TRBV7-2
d_call: TRBD2
j_call: TRBJ2-3
clone_size: -
cdr3_aa: CASSLAGTSGSTDTQYF
cdr3_nt: TGTGCCAGCAGCTTAGCCGGGACTAGCGGGAGCACAGATACGCAGTATTTT

v_call: TRBV27
d_call: -
j_call: TRBJ2-7
clone_size: once
cdr3_aa: CASSFSPQGGEQYF
cdr3_nt: TGTGCCAGCAGTTTCTCACCCCAAGGGGGCGAGCAGTACTTC

v_call: TRBV5-5
d_call: -
j_call: TRBJ2-3
clone_size: few
cdr3_aa: CASSLADTQYF
cdr3_nt: TGTGCCAGCAGCCTCGCAGATACGCAGTATTTT

v_call: TRBV19
d_call: TRBD2
j_call: TRBJ2-7
clone_size: few
cdr3_aa: CASRKTSAYRAYEQYF
cdr3_nt: TGTGCCAGTCGAAAGACTAGCGCGTATAGAGCCTACGAGCAGTACTTC

v_call: TRBV6-5
d_call: -
j_call: TRBJ2-3
clone_size: few
cdr3_aa: CASRRVRQDTQYF
cdr3_nt: TGTGCCAGCCGGCGGGTCCGTCAGGATACGCAGTATTTT

v_call: TRBV28
d_call: -
j_call: TRBJ1-3
clone_size: -
cdr3_aa: CASSPRGLGGNTIYF
cdr3_nt: TGTGCCAGCAGCCCCCGGGGGTTAGGAGGAAACACCATATATTTT

v_call: TRBV15
d_call: -
j_call: TRBJ2-2
clone_size: few
cdr3_aa: CATGGETRGTGELFF
cdr3_nt: TGTGCCACCGGAGGGGAGACGAGGGGAACCGGGGAGCTGTTTTTT

v_call: TRBV2
d_call: -
j_call: TRBJ2-3
clone_size: -
cdr3_aa: CASSERASISTDTQYF
cdr3_nt: TGTGCCAGCAGTGAGCGGGCGAGCATTAGCACAGATACGCAGTATTTT

v_call: TRBV6-5
d_call: TRBD2
j_call: TRBJ2-7
clone_size: few
cdr3_aa: CASSYGTSAYEQYF
cdr3_nt: TGTGCCAGCAGTTACGGGACTAGCGCGTACGAGCAGTACTTC

v_call: TRBV4-1
d_call: TRBD2
j_call: TRBJ2-1
clone_size: -
cdr3_aa: CASRGTSGRNEQFF
cdr3_nt: TGCGCCAGCCGGGGGACTAGCGGGAGGAATGAGCAGTTCTTC

v_call: TRBV4-2
d_call: TRBD2
j_call: TRBJ2-2
clone_size: -
cdr3_aa: CASSQGTSGMNTGELFF
cdr3_nt: TGTGCCAGCAGCCAAGGGACTAGCGGGATGAACACCGGGGAGCTGTTTTTT

v_call: TRBV6-5
d_call: TRBD2
j_call: TRBJ2-7
clone_size: -
cdr3_aa: CASSYHVAGGPPEQYF
cdr3_nt: TGTGCCAGCAGTTACCACGTAGCGGGAGGGCCTCCCGAGCAGTACTTC

v_call: TRBV5-1
d_call: TRBD2
j_call: TRBJ2-7
clone_size: -
cdr3_aa: CASSLTSGTYEQYF
cdr3_nt: TGCGCCAGCAGCTTGACTAGCGGAACCTACGAGCAGTACTTC

v_call: TRBV29-1
d_call: -
j_call: TRBJ2-7
clone_size: few
cdr3_aa: CSVAGGLLSYDEQYF
cdr3_nt: TGCAGCGTTGCAGGGGGACTCCTTTCCTACGACGAGCAGTACTTC

v_call: TRBV5-1
d_call: -
j_call: TRBJ2-3
clone_size: -
cdr3_aa: CASSLLMGGETDTQYF
cdr3_nt: TGCGCCAGCAGCTTGCTAATGGGAGGCGAGACAGATACGCAGTATTTT

v_call: TRBV10-1
d_call: -
j_call: TRBJ1-1
clone_size: -
cdr3_aa: CASSEGTDGTEAFF
cdr3_nt: TGCGCCAGCAGTGAAGGGACTGATGGCACTGAAGCTTTCTTT

v_call: TRBV5-5
d_call: -
j_call: TRBJ1-2
clone_size: -
cdr3_aa: CASSLMPDYGYTF
cdr3_nt: TGTGCCAGCAGCTTGATGCCAGACTATGGCTACACCTTC

v_call: TRBV2
d_call: -
j_call: TRBJ2-7
clone_size: -
cdr3_aa: CASSGPTDRQDYEQCF
cdr3_nt: TGTGCCAGCAGTGGCCCCACAGACCGGCAGGACTACGAGCAGTGCTTC

v_call: TRBV5-6
d_call: -
j_call: TRBJ2-1
clone_size: -
cdr3_aa: CASSRRGFDNEQFF
cdr3_nt: TGTGCCAGCAGCCGACGGGGATTTGACAATGAGCAGTTCTTC

v_call: TRBV6-6
d_call: -
j_call: TRBJ2-3
clone_size: -
cdr3_aa: CASSAPLRVTDTQYF
cdr3_nt: TGTGCCAGCAGTGCCCCTCTGCGGGTAACAGATACGCAGTATTTT

v_call: TRBV27
d_call: TRBD2
j_call: TRBJ2-7
clone_size: -
cdr3_aa: CASSRTRTSSYEQYF
cdr3_nt: TGTGCCAGCAGTCGGACGCGGACTAGCTCCTACGAGCAGTACTTC

v_call: TRBV18
d_call: -
j_call: TRBJ2-7
clone_size: -
cdr3_aa: CASSPFPGETGEQYF
cdr3_nt: TGTGCCAGCTCACCCTTCCCGGGGGAGACAGGGGAGCAGTACTTC

v_call: TRBV5-1
d_call: TRBD2
j_call: TRBJ2-7
clone_size: -
cdr3_aa: CASSLGTSGAYEQYF
cdr3_nt: TGCGCCAGCAGTCTAGGGACTAGCGGGGCCTACGAGCAGTACTTC

v_call: TRBV5-6
d_call: -
j_call: TRBJ2-5
clone_size: -
cdr3_aa: CASSLVGEETQYF
cdr3_nt: TGTGCCAGCAGCTTGGTGGGAGAAGAGACCCAGTACTTC

v_call: TRBV15
d_call: -
j_call: TRBJ2-3
clone_size: -
cdr3_aa: CATSRDVSGDTQYF
cdr3_nt: TGTGCCACCAGCAGAGATGTTAGCGGAGATACGCAGTATTTT

v_call: TRBV6-5
d_call: -
j_call: TRBJ1-5
clone_size: -
cdr3_aa: CASSSRGNQPQHF
cdr3_nt: TGTGCCAGCAGCTCCCGCGGGAATCAGCCCCAGCATTTT

v_call: TRBV19
d_call: -
j_call: TRBJ2-3
clone_size: -
cdr3_aa: CASSIGEVSTDTQYF
cdr3_nt: TGTGCCAGTAGTATAGGGGAGGTTAGCACAGATACGCAGTATTTT

v_call: TRBV5-4
d_call: TRBD1
j_call: TRBJ2-7
clone_size: -
cdr3_aa: CASSLATGSFYEQYF
cdr3_nt: TGTGCCAGCAGCTTGGCGACAGGGAGTTTCTACGAGCAGTACTTC

v_call: TRBV7-2
d_call: -
j_call: TRBJ2-1
clone_size: -
cdr3_aa: CASSSRSGTSPYNEQFF
cdr3_nt: TGTGCCAGCAGCTCCCGGTCAGGGACTTCCCCCTACAATGAGCAGTTCTTC